This TCR beta chain is drawn from a study of technical replicates of blood from a handful of donors. The CDR3 spans 15 residues. Germline V gene data show CDR1 as SGHTA and CDR2 as FQGTGA. With V trimmed by 5 bases and J by 5 bases, 10 bases remained unmatched. Clones were sequenced by immunoSEQ multiplex PCR, and TCRdb holds only the in-frame ones, with some missing. The sample has around 12,000 clones; approximately 94% are singletons. V gene TRBV7-3 combines with J gene TRBJ2-3; 7 nucleotides line up with TRBD2. Sequences were obtained from PBMCs. The clonotype comes from a human donor in good health. Here the CDR3 reads CASSPSGGRVDTQYF. CDR3 DNA: TGTGCCAGCAGCCCCTCCGGCGGGAGAGTAGATACGCAGTATTTT.